A selection of T cell receptor beta chains follows, all from one sample in a study of blood T cell repertoires in COVID-19. The data were produced by immunoSEQ multiplex PCR, yet TCRdb's version contains in-frame clones alone and is incomplete. The top ten hold around 3.5% of the sample, which has 35,000 to 50,000 clones, around 88% seen once. The specimen sequenced was peripheral blood. The receptors were gathered from a human donor in a cohort sampled during active COVID-19. Each CDR3 is given with its conserved first and last residue. Each record gives: D gene, J gene, clone size, V gene, CDR3 DNA, CDR3 protein. The D gene is left open where the match is weak. The size field is filled for only some rows; it gives once, few, many or a size class.

>TRBD1|TRBJ1-1|-|TRBV6-6
TGTGCCAGCAGTTCCCCAGGGGGCGAGAGGAACACTGAAGCTTTCTTT
CASSSPGGERNTEAFF
>-|TRBJ2-7|-|TRBV6-4
TGTGCCAGGCCGGGGGAAAGCATTTACGAGCAGTACTTC
CARPGESIYEQYF
>-|TRBJ1-2|-|TRBV30
TGTGCCTGGAGGCGGCGGGTGGACTATGGCTACACCTTC
CAWRRRVDYGYTF
>TRBD1|TRBJ1-6|once|TRBV6-2/TRBV6-3
TGTGCCAGCAGTTCCAGGGGGGCCAATTCACCCCTCCACTTT
CASSSRGANSPLHF
>TRBD1|TRBJ2-5|-|TRBV6-5
TGTGCCAGAGTTCCGGGACAGTCGACAGAGACCCAGTACTTC
CARVPGQSTETQYF
>TRBD1|TRBJ1-4|few|TRBV15
TGTGCCACCAGCAGAGACGACAGGGGTATTGAAAAACTGTTTTTT
CATSRDDRGIEKLFF
>-|TRBJ2-7|once|TRBV9
TGTGCCAGCAGCCCCCGGACCTCAGGGTACGAGCAGTACTTC
CASSPRTSGYEQYF
>TRBD2|TRBJ2-7|-|TRBV18
TGTGCCAGCTCACCACTAGCGGGAGTTAGAGAGCAGTACTTC
CASSPLAGVREQYF
>TRBD2|TRBJ2-7|-|TRBV2
TGTGCCAGTACGCGTACTAGCGGTTCAGCCGAGCAGTACTTC
CASTRTSGSAEQYF
>-|TRBJ1-1|-|TRBV28
TGTGCCAGCAGTTTATACGAGGCGAGCACTGAAGCTTTCTTT
CASSLYEASTEAFF
>-|TRBJ1-5|-|TRBV3-1/TRBV3-2
TGTGCCAGCAGCCAAGGACAGAACAATCAGCCCCAGCATTTT
CASSQGQNNQPQHF
>TRBD1|TRBJ2-1|-|TRBV11-2
TGTGCCAGCAGCTTTAAGACAGGGGGTCCCCCCAATGAGCAGTTCTTC
CASSFKTGGPPNEQFF